This TCR beta chain originates from a study of cytomegalovirus exposure and HLA in healthy donors. Use of 60 Vbeta and 13 Jbeta primers characterized the PCR. The protocol was immunoSEQ multiplex PCR, while the TCRdb copy is restricted to in-frame clones and leaves out a portion. The sample consists of 70,000 or so clones, roughly two thirds of them appearing once. Sequencing was performed on PBMCs. The source of this sequence is a woman aged 45-59 years in good health and CMV-seronegative.

DNA for the CDR3: TGTGCCAGCAGTCCCCGACAGGGATATGGCTACACCTTC. Amino acid sequence: CASSPRQGYGYTF. The chain links TRBV28 to TRBJ1-2; 7 bases fit TRBD1. Losses at the gene ends were 5 bases for V and 5 bases for J; bases not matched to a gene: 5. The CDR3 sequence is 13 residues long. Per the germline V gene, CDR1 is MDHEN and CDR2 is SYDVKM.